Shown below are 27 T cell receptor beta chains from a single sample sequenced in a study of T cells in Graves' hyperthyroidism and ophthalmopathy. The CDR3 regions of TCR beta were amplified from RNA transcripts. First-round RT-PCR of the TCR CDR3 relied on the HTBI primer set. TCRdb fed the multiplex PCR reads into MiXCR, producing one record per CDR3 protein. The sample contains 690,000 or so distinct CDR3 sequences, roughly a sixth of which appear only once. The sequenced material came from blood. These receptors all stem from a woman aged 45-65 years with Graves' hyperthyroidism that later progressed to Graves' ophthalmopathy.

V is TRBV6-1 and J is TRBJ2-3, with a tentative D call TRBD1 (5 bases). Germline V gene lookup returns CDR1 MNHNS and CDR2 SASEGT. The V end was cut by 0 bases, the J end by 4 bases, with 17 bases between. The CDR3 spans 17 residues. Here the CDR3 DNA reads TGTGCCAGCAGTGAAGCCCGCCGGCCAGGGATCGCAGATACGCAGTATTTT. It yields the protein CASSEARRPGIADTQYF.

This clonotype showed up just a few times. The chain uses TRBV6-5 and TRBJ1-3, with D unclear. Germline V gene data show CDR1 as MNHEY and CDR2 as SVGAGI. V was pared by 0 bases and J by 0 bases, with 9 bases between. This CDR3 has 16 residues. CDR3 nucleotides: TGTGCCAGCAGTTACTCGTTGTCAGACTCTGGAAACACCATATATTTT. Its translation is CASSYSLSDSGNTIYF.

The chain recombines TRBV12-3 or TRBV12-4 with TRBJ1-2, with D hard to call. The V end was cut by 3 bases, the J end by 7 bases, with 6 bases between. This CDR3 spans 11 amino acids. DNA for the CDR3: TGTGCCAGCAGTTTCGGGATTGGCTACACCTTC. As protein: CASSFGIGYTF.

This clonotype has just a few counts. This chain joins TRBV5-1 and TRBJ2-1; 10 positions match TRBD2. J gave up 8 bases and V 10 bases, and 15 bases lay outside the gene matches. The CDR3 runs to 15 residues. Per the germline V gene, CDR1 is SGHRS and CDR2 is YFSETQ. CDR3 protein: CAGSSGGTSRDEQFF. The DNA of the CDR3 is TGCGCCGGGTCTAGCGGGGGAACCTCGCGCGATGAGCAGTTCTTC.

This clonotype was recorded a few times. This sequence joins TRBV4-1 and TRBJ1-2; D is ambiguous. This CDR3 has 15 residues. Germline CDR1 and CDR2: MGHRA and YSYEKL. Trimming stripped 0 bases from V and 7 bases from J, with 15 bases between. This CDR3 is CASSQDWETPGGYTF. CDR3 nucleotide sequence: TGCGCCAGCAGCCAAGATTGGGAGACCCCGGGTGGCTACACCTTC.

The chain is built from TRBV6-1 and TRBJ2-1; 10 nucleotides line up with TRBD2. The germline V gene encodes CDR1 MNHNS and CDR2 SASEGT. V lost 4 bases and J lost 0; bases outside the gene matches: 3. The CDR3 extends over 16 amino acids. The CDR3 nucleotides read TGTGCCAGCAGTGCTCGACTAGCGGGCTCCTACAATGAGCAGTTCTTC. This codes for CASSARLAGSYNEQFF.

This clonotype appeared a few times. V gene TRBV20-1 combines with J gene TRBJ2-4; TRBD1 matches at 12 bases. This CDR3 has 18 amino acids. The germline V gene has CDR1 DFQATT and CDR2 SNEGSKA (reference sequence). Trimming took 3 bases from V and 2 from J; bases not matched to a gene: 11. The CDR3 protein is CSARPGQGARGTKNIQYF. In DNA, the CDR3 is TGCAGTGCTAGGCCGGGACAGGGGGCGCGAGGGACCAAAAACATTCAGTACTTC.

J is TRBJ1-4 and V is TRBV7-2; D is unresolved. Germline V lookup: CDR1 SGHTA, CDR2 FQGNSA. The CDR3 is 15 residues long. Between the trimmed V and J ends, which lost 3 bases and 4 bases, there was a span of 12 bases. The CDR3 sequence is CASSLSNRNNEKLFF. In nucleotides, the CDR3 is TGTGCCAGCAGCTTGTCTAACAGAAATAATGAAAAACTGTTTTTT.

This clonotype was observed at least ten times. This chain connects TRBV27 to TRBJ1-4; no firm D call. CDR1 MNHEY and CDR2 SMNVEV come from the germline V gene (reference sequence). The CDR3 totals 15 residues. V gave up 8 bases and J gave up 4 bases, with 17 bases separating them. The CDR3 loop is CASSSLRGGNEKLFF. The CDR3 DNA sequence: TGTGCCAGCTCCTCTCTCCGGGGAGGTAATGAAAAACTGTTTTTT.

This clonotype was picked up many times. The chain employs TRBV6-1 and TRBJ1-5, with D possibly matching TRBD1 (5 bases). Germline CDR1 is MNHNS and CDR2 is SASEGT. Trimming removed 2 bases at V and 4 bases at J, with 9 bases between. The CDR3 covers 14 residues. The CDR3 DNA reads as TGTGCCAGCAGTGAATCTGGGGGGAATCAGCCCCAGCATTTT. It yields the protein CASSESGGNQPQHF.

The rearrangement joins TRBV5-1 to TRBJ1-3; D not certain. Trimming pared 1 base from V and 3 bases from J, leaving 5 bases between. Germline CDR1 and CDR2: SGHRS and YFSETQ. The CDR3 is made up of 13 amino acids. The CDR3 DNA sequence: TGCGCCAGCAGCTTGAGTATTGGAAACACCATATATTTT. Amino acids: CASSLSIGNTIYF.

The chain employs TRBV20-1 and TRBJ2-7, with D possibly matching TRBD2 (6 bases). CDR1 and CDR2 (germline): DFQATT, SNEGSKA (reference sequence). V gave up 3 bases and J gave up 3 bases, with 21 bases separating them. There are 16 residues in the CDR3. Here the CDR3 DNA reads TGCAGTGCTAGTCAGCCGGGACTCCCTCCCCTCTACGAGCAGTACTTC. Protein: CSASQPGLPPLYEQYF.

V gene TRBV13 combines with J gene TRBJ2-5; the match to TRBD1 covers 11 bases. The J segment lost 4 bases and the V segment lost 4 bases, leaving 8 bases of the junction unmatched. In germline, CDR1 is PRHDT, CDR2 FYEKMQ (reference sequence). CDR3 length equals 16 residues. The CDR3: CASSSGADRGRETQYF. In DNA form, the CDR3 reads TGTGCCAGCAGCTCCGGCGCGGACAGGGGGCGAGAGACCCAGTACTTC.

V usage is TRBV18 and J usage is TRBJ1-2; possible D gene TRBD1, 6 bases. The CDR3 runs 15 residues. Germline V lookup: CDR1 KGHSH, CDR2 LQKENI. The V end was cut by 6 bases, the J end by 5 bases, with 19 bases between. CDR3 sequence: CASSLRTEVLYGYTF. DNA for the CDR3: TGTGCCAGCTCCCTGCGGACAGAAGTTTTGTATGGCTACACCTTC.

For this clonotype: With a much larger clone just one base away, this may be a read error. The V call is TRBV6-1, the J call TRBJ1-1; D gene unclear. Germline V CDR1 and CDR2: MNHNS, SASEGT. The V end lost 6 bases, the J end lost 5 bases, and 10 bases lay between the germline ends. The CDR3 runs to 12 residues. This CDR3 is CASRQSTTEAFF. CDR3 nucleotides: TGTGCCAGCAGACAATCCACTACTGAAGCTTTCTTT.

Concerning this clonotype: A much larger clone sits a single nucleotide away, making a read error possible. The chain carries TRBV6-2 or TRBV6-3 and TRBJ1-1; no clear D gene. Germline V lookup: CDR1 MNHEY, CDR2 SVGEGT. The germline V and J ends were trimmed by 8 bases and 6 bases, with 22 bases remaining between them. This CDR3 is 15 amino acids long. The DNA of the CDR3 is TGTGCCAGCGGCGAAACCCCCCCCTACGGCTCTGAAGCTTTCTTT. Translation gives CASGETPPYGSEAFF.

Only a few counts were recorded for this clonotype. The chain recombines TRBV19 with TRBJ1-1; D is uncertain. CDR3 length: 12 residues. V gave up 11 bases and J gave up 5 bases, with 15 bases separating them. From germline, CDR1 is LNHDA and CDR2 SQIVND (reference sequence). The CDR3 here is CASCAGRTEAFF. The CDR3 DNA follows: TGTGCCTCCTGCGCAGGTCGGACTGAAGCTTTCTTT. Complete variable domain (other parts from reference TRBV19 and TRBJ1-1): DGGITQSPKYLFRKEGQNVTLSCEQNLNHDAMYWYRQDPGQGLRLIYYSQIVNDFQKGDIAEGYSVSREKKESFPLTVTSAQKNPTAFYLCASCAGRTEAFFGQGTRLTVV.

In its sample, this clonotype was seen many times. The rearrangement joins TRBV3-1 to TRBJ2-3; TRBD2 matches 10 bases. Trimming cost V 1 base and J 4 bases; bases outside gene matches: 8. The germline V gene encodes CDR1 LGHDT and CDR2 YNNKEL (reference sequence). The CDR3 has 17 residues. The CDR3 nucleotides are TGTGCCAGCAGCCAAGTGGAACTAGCGGGGAACGCAGATACGCAGTATTTT. It is translated as CASSQVELAGNADTQYF.

CDR3 sequence reads: CASSLEGSVNTEAFF. The CDR3 coding sequence is TGTGCCAGCAGTTTGGAGGGGAGTGTGAACACTGAAGCTTTCTTT. This chain uses TRBV12-3 or TRBV12-4 with TRBJ1-1; D may be TRBD1 (5 bases). CDR3 size: 15 residues. With 3 bases removed from V and 0 bases from J, the gap between germline ends came to 11 bases.

There are many counts of this clonotype. V is TRBV3-1 and J is TRBJ1-1, with D uncertain. The length of the CDR3 is 12 residues. CDR1 LGHDT and CDR2 YNNKEL come from the germline V gene (reference sequence). V was clipped by 4 bases and J by 12 bases, with 15 bases between them. DNA of the CDR3: TGTGCCAGCAGCCCCGACGGACGTAGGACTTTCTTT. Translating it yields CASSPDGRRTFF.

This clonotype was counted a few times. V usage is TRBV6-1 and J usage is TRBJ1-2, with 7 bases identical to TRBD1. The germline V gene encodes CDR1 MNHNS and CDR2 SASEGT. The V segment lost 1 base and the J segment 4 bases; nucleotides outside the gene matches: 3. This CDR3 is 14 amino acids long. The CDR3 protein is CASSEVGQSYGYTF. The CDR3 DNA reads as TGTGCCAGCAGTGAAGTGGGACAGAGCTATGGCTACACCTTC.

There are many counts of this clonotype. This chain joins TRBV20-1 and TRBJ2-7; D remains ambiguous. The CDR3 is 14 residues long. V was trimmed by 0 bases and J by 3 bases, leaving 12 bases between them. The germline V gene has CDR1 DFQATT and CDR2 SNEGSKA (reference sequence). CDR3 sequence: CSAREKGRHYEQYF. The CDR3 coding sequence is TGCAGTGCTAGAGAAAAAGGGCGCCACTACGAGCAGTACTTC.

This clonotype was observed at least ten times. The CDR3 reads CASSSWTAWDTEAFF. CDR3 bases: TGTGCCAGCAGCTCCTGGACAGCCTGGGACACTGAAGCTTTCTTT. This rearrangement joins TRBV7-9 to TRBJ1-1, with D maybe TRBD1 (6 bases). Trimming pared 4 bases from V and 3 bases from J, leaving 15 bases between. CDR1 is SEHNR and CDR2 is FQNEAQ in the germline V gene (reference sequence). CDR3 size: 15 residues.

Only a few counts were recorded for this clonotype. The chain carries TRBV29-1 and TRBJ2-5; unclear D gene. Trimming pared 3 bases from V and 5 bases from J, leaving 16 bases between. CDR3 length equals 14 residues. Germline-derived CDR1 and CDR2 are SQVTM and ANQGSEA. This CDR3 is CSVEAEGSLETQYF. CDR3 in DNA: TGCAGCGTTGAGGCAGAAGGATCATTGGAGACCCAGTACTTC.

V usage is TRBV19 and J usage is TRBJ1-1, with D possibly matching TRBD1 (5 bases). The CDR3 loop spans 13 amino acids. The germline V gene has CDR1 LNHDA and CDR2 SQIVND (reference sequence). Trimming removed 4 bases at V and 4 bases at J, with 10 bases between. The CDR3 here is CASSTRGTTEAFF. The CDR3 DNA is TGTGCCAGTAGTACGAGGGGAACCACTGAAGCTTTCTTT.

This chain uses TRBV6-1 with TRBJ2-7; D unclear. Germline CDR1 reads MNHNS; CDR2 reads SASEGT. The V end was cut by 4 bases, the J end by 3 bases, with 13 bases between. The CDR3 runs 14 residues. DNA of the CDR3: TGTGCCAGCAGTGGATGGACGCCCGGCTACGAGCAGTACTTC. It is translated as CASSGWTPGYEQYF.

J is TRBJ2-1 and V is TRBV29-1; 11 nucleotides line up with TRBD2. Germline V CDR1 and CDR2: SQVTM, ANQGSEA. With V trimmed by 5 bases and J by 4 bases, 7 bases remained unmatched. This CDR3 region has 15 residues. The CDR3 here is CSVWTTSGEYNEQFF. The CDR3 DNA is TGCAGCGTTTGGACGACTAGCGGGGAGTACAATGAGCAGTTCTTC.